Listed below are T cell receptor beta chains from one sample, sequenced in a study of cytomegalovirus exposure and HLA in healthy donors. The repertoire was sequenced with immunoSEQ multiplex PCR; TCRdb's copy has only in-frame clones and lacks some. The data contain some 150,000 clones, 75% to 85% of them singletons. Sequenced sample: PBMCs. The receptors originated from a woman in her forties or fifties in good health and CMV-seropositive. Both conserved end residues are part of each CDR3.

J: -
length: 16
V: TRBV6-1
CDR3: CASSEMYRVAIYEQYF

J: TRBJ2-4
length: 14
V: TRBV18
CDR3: CASSPSGGENIQYF

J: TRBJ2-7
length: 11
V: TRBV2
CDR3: CASRGDYEQYF

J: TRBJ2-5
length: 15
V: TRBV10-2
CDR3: CASSRVAGGQETQYF

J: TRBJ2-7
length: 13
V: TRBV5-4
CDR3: CASSPTGDYEQYF

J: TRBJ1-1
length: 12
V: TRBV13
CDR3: CASSFTGARAFF

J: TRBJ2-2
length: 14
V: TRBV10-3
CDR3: CAINGGENTGELFF

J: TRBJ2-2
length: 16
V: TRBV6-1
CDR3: CASSGRRLAATGELFF

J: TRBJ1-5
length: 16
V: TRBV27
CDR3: CASSPSQGAWDQPQHF

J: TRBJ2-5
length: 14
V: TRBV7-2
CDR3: CASSFLSGEETQYF

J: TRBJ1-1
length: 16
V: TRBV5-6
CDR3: CASSLVAGGMGPEAFF

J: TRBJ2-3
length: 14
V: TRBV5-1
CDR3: CASSLESGTDTQYF

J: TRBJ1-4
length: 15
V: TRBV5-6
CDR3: CASSLVTGYNEKLFF

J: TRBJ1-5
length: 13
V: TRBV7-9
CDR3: CASSLVGKQPQHF

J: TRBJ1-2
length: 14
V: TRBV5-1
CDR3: CASSPRLEPGGYTF

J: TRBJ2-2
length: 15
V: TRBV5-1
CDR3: CASSLDLINTGELFF

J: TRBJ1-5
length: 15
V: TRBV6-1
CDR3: CASSRQGGSNQPQHF

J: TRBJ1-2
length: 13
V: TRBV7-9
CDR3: CASSPPRLGGYTF

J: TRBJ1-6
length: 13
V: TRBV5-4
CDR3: CASSFNPSPPLHF

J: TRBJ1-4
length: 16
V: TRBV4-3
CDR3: CASSQIIQGVGEKLFF

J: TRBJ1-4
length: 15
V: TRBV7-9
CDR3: CASSFPTGTDEKLFF

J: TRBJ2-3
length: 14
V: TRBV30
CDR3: CAWSRGGSTDTQYF

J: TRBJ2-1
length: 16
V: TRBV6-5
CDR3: CASSYYGSGAYNEQFF

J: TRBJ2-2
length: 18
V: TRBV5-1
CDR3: CASSLAGTSGTVWRELFF

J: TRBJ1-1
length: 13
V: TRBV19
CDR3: CASSIRENTEAFF

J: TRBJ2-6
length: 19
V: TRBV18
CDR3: CASSPWLQVSHSGANVLTF

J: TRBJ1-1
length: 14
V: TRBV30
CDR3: CAWSVGAGGTEAFF

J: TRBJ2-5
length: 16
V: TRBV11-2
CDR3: CASSFPGTGPQETQYF

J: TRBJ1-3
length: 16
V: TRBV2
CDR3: CASSEAQGGSGNAIYF

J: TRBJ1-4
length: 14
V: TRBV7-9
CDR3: CASSLQTVNEKLFF

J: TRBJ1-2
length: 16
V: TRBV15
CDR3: CATSGGPSGTAYGYTF

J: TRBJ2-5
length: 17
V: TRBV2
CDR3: CASSRLPGGGFSETQYF

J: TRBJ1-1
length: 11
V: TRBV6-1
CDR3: CASSEISEAFF

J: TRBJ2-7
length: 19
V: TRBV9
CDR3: CASSVADRFKGQGANEQYF

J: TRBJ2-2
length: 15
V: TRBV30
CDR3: CAWAPGLGNTGELFF

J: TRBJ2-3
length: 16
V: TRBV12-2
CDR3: CASRPPLAGELNTQYF

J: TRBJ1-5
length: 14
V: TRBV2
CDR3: CASRFESGNQPQHF

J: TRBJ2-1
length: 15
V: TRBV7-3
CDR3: CASSSSGTGSLEQFF

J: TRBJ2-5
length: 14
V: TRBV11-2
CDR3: CASSFPRARETQYF

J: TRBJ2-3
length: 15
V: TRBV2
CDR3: CASSDNSISTDTQYF